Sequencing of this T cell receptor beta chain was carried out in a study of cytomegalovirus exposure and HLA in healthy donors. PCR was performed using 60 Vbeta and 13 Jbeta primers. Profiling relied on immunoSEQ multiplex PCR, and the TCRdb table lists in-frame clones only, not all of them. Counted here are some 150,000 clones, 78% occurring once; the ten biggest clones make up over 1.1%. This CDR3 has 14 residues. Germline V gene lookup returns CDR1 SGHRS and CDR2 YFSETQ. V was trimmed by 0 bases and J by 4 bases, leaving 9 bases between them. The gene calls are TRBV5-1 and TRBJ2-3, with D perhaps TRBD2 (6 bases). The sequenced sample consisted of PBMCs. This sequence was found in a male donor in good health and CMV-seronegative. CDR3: CASSLEGRPDTQYF. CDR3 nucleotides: TGCGCCAGCAGCTTGGAGGGGAGGCCAGATACGCAGTATTTT.